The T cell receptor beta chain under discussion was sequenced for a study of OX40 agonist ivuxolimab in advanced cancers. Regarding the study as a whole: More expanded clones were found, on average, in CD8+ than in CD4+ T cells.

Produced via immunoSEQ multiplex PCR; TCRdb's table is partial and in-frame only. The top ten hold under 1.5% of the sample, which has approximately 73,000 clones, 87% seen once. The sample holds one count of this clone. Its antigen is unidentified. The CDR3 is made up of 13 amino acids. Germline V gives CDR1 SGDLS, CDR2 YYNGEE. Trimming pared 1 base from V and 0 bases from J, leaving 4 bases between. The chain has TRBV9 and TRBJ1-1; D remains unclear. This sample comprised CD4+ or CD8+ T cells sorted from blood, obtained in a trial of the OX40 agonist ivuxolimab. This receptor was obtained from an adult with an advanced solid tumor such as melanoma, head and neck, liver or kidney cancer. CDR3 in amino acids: CASSVRVNTEAFF. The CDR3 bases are TGTGCCAGCAGCGTAAGGGTGAACACTGAAGCTTTCTTT.